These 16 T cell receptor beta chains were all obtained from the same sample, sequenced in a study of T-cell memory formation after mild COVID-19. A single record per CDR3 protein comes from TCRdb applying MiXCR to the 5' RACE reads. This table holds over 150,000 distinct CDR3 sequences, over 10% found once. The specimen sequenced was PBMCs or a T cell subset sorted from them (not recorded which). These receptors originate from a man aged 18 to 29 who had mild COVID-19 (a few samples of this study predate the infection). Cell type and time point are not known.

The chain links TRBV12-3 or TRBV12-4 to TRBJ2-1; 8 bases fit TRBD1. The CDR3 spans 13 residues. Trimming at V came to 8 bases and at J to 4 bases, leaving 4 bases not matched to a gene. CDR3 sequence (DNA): TGTGCCAGCTGCCGGGACAGGTACAATGAGCAGTTCTTC. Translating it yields CASCRDRYNEQFF.

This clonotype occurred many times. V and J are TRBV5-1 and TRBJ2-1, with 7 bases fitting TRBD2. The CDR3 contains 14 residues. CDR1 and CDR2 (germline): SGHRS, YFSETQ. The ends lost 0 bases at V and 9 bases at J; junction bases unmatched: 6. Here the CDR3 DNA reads TGCGCCAGCAGCTTGGATGGACTAGTGGGTGAGCAGTTCTTC. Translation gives CASSLDGLVGEQFF. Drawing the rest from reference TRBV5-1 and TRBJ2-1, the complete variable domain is KAGVTQTPRYLIKTRGQQVTLSCSPISGHRSVSWYQQTPGQGLQFLFEYFSETQRNKGNFPGRFSGRQFSNSRSEMNVSTLELGDSALYLCASSLDGLVGEQFFGPGTRLTVL.

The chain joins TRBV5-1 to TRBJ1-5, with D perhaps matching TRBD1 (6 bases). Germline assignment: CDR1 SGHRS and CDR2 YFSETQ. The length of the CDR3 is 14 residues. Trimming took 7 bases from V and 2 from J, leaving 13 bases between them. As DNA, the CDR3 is TGCGCCAGCGCCCCCGGGGGCGGCAATCAGCCCCAGCATTTT. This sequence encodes CASAPGGGNQPQHF. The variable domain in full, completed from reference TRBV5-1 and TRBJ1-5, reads KAGVTQTPRYLIKTRGQQVTLSCSPISGHRSVSWYQQTPGQGLQFLFEYFSETQRNKGNFPGRFSGRQFSNSRSEMNVSTLELGDSALYLCASAPGGGNQPQHFGDGTRLSIL.

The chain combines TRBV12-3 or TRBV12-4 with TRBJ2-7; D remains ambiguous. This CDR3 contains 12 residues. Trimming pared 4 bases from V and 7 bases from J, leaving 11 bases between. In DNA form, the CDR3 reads TGTGCCAGCAGTTCGTCCGGGCGGGAGCAGTACGTC. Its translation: CASSSSGREQYV.

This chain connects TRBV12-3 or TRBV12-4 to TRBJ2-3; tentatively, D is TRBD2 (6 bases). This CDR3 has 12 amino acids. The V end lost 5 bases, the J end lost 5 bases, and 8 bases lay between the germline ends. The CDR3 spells CASSAGGDTQYF. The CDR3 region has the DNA TGTGCCAGCAGTGCCGGGGGAGATACGCAGTATTTT.

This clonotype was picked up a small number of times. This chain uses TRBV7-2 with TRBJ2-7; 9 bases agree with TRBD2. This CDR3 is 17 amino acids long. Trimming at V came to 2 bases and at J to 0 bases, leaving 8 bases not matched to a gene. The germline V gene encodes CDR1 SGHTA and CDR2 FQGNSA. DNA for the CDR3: TGTGCCAGCAGCTTACCTATAGCGGGGGTACTCTCCTACGAGCAGTACTTC. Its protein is CASSLPIAGVLSYEQYF.

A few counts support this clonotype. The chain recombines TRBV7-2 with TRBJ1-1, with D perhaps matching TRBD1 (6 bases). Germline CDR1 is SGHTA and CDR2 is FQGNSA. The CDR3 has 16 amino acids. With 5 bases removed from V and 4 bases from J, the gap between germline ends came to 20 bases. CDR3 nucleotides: TGTGCCAGCAGCCGGGGGGGCCTTCGAACGGGCACTGAAGCTTTCTTT. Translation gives CASSRGGLRTGTEAFF.

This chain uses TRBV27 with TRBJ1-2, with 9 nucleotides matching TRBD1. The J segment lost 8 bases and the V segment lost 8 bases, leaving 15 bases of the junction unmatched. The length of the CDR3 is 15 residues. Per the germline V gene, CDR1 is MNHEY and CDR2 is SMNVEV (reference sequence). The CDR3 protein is CASGRQPGQGSGYTF. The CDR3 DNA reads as TGTGCCAGCGGCCGGCAGCCGGGACAGGGATCGGGCTACACCTTC.

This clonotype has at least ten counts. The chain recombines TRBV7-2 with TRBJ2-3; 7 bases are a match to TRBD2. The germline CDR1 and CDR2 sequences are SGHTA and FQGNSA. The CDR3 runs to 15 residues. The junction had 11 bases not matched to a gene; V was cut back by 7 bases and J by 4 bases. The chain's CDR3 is CASNPGLAGADTQYF. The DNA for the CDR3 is TGTGCCAGCAACCCGGGACTTGCGGGAGCAGATACGCAGTATTTT.

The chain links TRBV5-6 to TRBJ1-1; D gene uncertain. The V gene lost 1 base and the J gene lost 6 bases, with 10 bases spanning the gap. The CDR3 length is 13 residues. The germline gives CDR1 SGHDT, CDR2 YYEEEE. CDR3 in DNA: TGTGCCAGCAGCTTGCGGGGTTGGGCTGAAGCTTTCTTT. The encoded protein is CASSLRGWAEAFF.

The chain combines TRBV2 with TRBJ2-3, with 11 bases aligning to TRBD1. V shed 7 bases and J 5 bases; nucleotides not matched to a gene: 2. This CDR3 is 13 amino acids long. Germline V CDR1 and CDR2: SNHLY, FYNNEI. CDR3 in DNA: TGTGCCAGCACAGGGACAGGGGGAGATACGCAGTATTTT. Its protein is CASTGTGGDTQYF.

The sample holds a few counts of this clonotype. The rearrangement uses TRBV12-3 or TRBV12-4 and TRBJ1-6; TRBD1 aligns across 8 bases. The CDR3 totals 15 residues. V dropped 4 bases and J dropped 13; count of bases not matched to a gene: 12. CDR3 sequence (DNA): TGTGCCAGCAGTTCCGGGACAGGAACATTCCGGCCCCTCCACTTT. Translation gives CASSSGTGTFRPLHF.

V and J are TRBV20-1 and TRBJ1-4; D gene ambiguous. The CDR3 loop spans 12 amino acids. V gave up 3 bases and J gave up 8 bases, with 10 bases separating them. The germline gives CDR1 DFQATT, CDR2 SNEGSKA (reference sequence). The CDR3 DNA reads TGCAGTGCTAGGAAGCTGGGAGAAAAACTGTTTTTT. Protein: CSARKLGEKLFF.

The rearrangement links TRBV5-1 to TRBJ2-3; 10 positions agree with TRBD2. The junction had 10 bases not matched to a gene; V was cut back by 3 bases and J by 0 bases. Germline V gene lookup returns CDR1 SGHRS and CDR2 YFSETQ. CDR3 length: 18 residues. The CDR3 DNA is TGCGCCAGCAGCTCTCCGGGACTAGCGTTAACTAGCACAGATACGCAGTATTTT. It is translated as CASSSPGLALTSTDTQYF. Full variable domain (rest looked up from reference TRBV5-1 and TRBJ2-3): KAGVTQTPRYLIKTRGQQVTLSCSPISGHRSVSWYQQTPGQGLQFLFEYFSETQRNKGNFPGRFSGRQFSNSRSEMNVSTLELGDSALYLCASSSPGLALTSTDTQYFGPGTRLTVL.

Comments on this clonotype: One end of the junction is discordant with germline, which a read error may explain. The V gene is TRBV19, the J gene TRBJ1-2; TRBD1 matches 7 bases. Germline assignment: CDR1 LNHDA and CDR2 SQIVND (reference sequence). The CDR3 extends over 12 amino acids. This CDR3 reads CATQGDYYGYTF. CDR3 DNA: TGTGCCACCCAGGGGGACTACTACGGCTACACCTTC.

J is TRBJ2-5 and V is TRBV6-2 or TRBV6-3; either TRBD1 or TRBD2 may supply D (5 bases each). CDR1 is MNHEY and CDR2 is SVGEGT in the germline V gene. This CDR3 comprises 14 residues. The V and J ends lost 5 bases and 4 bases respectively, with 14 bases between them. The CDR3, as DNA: TGTGCCAGCAGTGCCAGGGACGGCGGAGAGACCCAGTACTTC. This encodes CASSARDGGETQYF.